A single sample is the source of the 10 T cell receptor beta chains below, sequenced in a study of beta chain features in type 1 diabetes. TCRB transcripts that were expressed got sequenced, as all of the isolated RNA had been reverse transcribed. Sequenced by immunoSEQ multiplex PCR; TCRdb stores in-frame clones only, minus some. The sample has approximately 380,000 clones, about 14% seen once. Sequenced input: naive CD4+ T cells from blood. The receptors were gathered from a woman younger than 35 in good health.

This clone was observed a handful of times. The chain links TRBV30 to TRBJ1-1; weak D call: TRBD1 (6 bases). Trimming left V 7 bases short and J 1 base short, with 10 bases between. CDR1 is GTSNPN and CDR2 is SVGIG in the germline V gene (reference sequence). CDR3 size: 12 residues. CDR3 sequence reads: CAYGQPNTEAFF. Written as DNA, the CDR3 is TGTGCCTACGGACAGCCGAACACTGAAGCTTTCTTT.

This rearrangement joins TRBV7-3 to TRBJ2-2; the match to TRBD1 covers 8 bases. V lost 8 bases and J lost 5; bases outside the gene matches: 4. CDR1 is SGHTA and CDR2 is FQGTGA in the germline V gene. There are 13 residues in the CDR3. In nucleotides, the CDR3 is TGTGCCAGCGGATACAGGGGGACCGGGGAGCTGTTTTTT. Encoded protein: CASGYRGTGELFF.

J is TRBJ1-1 and V is TRBV18; D not certain. Trimming pared 2 bases from V and 1 base from J, leaving 11 bases between. Germline CDR1 reads KGHSH; CDR2 reads LQKENI. The CDR3 loop spans 15 amino acids. In DNA, the CDR3 is TGTGCCAGCTCACCATATAACTGGGCGAACACTGAAGCTTTCTTT. Its translation is CASSPYNWANTEAFF.

This chain joins TRBV5-1 and TRBJ2-1; TRBD2 matches at 9 bases. V was clipped by 2 bases and J by 11 bases; unmatched bases: 8. This CDR3 region has 14 residues. The germline CDR1 and CDR2 sequences are SGHRS and YFSETQ. CDR3 amino acids: CASSFGSGSYQQFF. The DNA for the CDR3 is TGCGCCAGCAGCTTCGGTAGCGGGAGTTACCAGCAGTTCTTC.

Note on this clone: Other nucleotide sequences from this sample produce the same CDR3. The V call is TRBV29-1, the J call TRBJ2-7, with D perhaps TRBD2 (5 bases). Germline V gene lookup returns CDR1 SQVTM and CDR2 ANQGSEA. The CDR3 extends over 12 amino acids. V dropped 4 bases and J dropped 1 base, with 8 bases sitting between them. For the CDR3, the DNA is TGCAGCGTTGGACGGGAATCCTACGAGCAGTACTTC. It translates to CSVGRESYEQYF.

V is TRBV11-2 and J is TRBJ2-5; tentatively, D is TRBD2 (6 bases). V lost 4 bases and J lost 5, with 17 bases in between. The V gene's germline CDR1 is SGHAT and CDR2 FQNNGV. The CDR3 length is 15 residues. CDR3 nucleotide sequence: TGTGCCAGCAGCTACTCCGGGACTCAGGCGGAGACCCAGTACTTC. Amino acids: CASSYSGTQAETQYF.

This clone has just a few counts. CDR3 protein: CASSVEAGWSYEQYF. The CDR3 DNA is TGTGCCAGCAGCGTAGAGGCGGGATGGTCCTACGAGCAGTACTTC. The chain combines TRBV9 with TRBJ2-7; possible D gene TRBD2, 6 bases. The CDR3 is 15 amino acids. The germline V gene encodes CDR1 SGDLS and CDR2 YYNGEE. V was pared by 0 bases and J by 1 base, with 11 bases between.

The DNA of the CDR3 is TGTGCCAGCAGTGAAGCAGGAGCGGGGACGGATACGCAGTATTTT. It encodes CASSEAGAGTDTQYF. The V gene is TRBV2, the J gene TRBJ2-3, with 7 bases that match TRBD2. Germline V gives CDR1 SNHLY, CDR2 FYNNEI. This CDR3 has 15 amino acids. V dropped 0 bases and J dropped 6; count of bases not matched to a gene: 6.

This clone came up a few times. This sequence joins TRBV27 and TRBJ2-7; 8 nucleotides match TRBD2. Trimming cost V 2 bases and J 6 bases; bases outside gene matches: 3. The CDR3 length is 13 residues. In germline, CDR1 is MNHEY, CDR2 SMNVEV (reference sequence). Here the CDR3 reads CASSLREGREQYF. The CDR3 DNA reads as TGTGCCAGCAGTTTACGGGAGGGACGCGAGCAGTACTTC.

In its sample, this clone was seen a few times. V gene TRBV9 combines with J gene TRBJ1-2; TRBD1 matches 7 bases. Germline lookup yields CDR1 SGDLS and CDR2 YYNGEE. V trimming: 4 bases; J trimming: 3 bases; junction bases outside the gene matches: 0. The CDR3 has 12 amino acids. CDR3 nucleotide sequence: TGTGCCAGCAGCCAGGGGGACTATGGCTACACCTTC. It translates to CASSQGDYGYTF.